Shown below are 31 T cell receptor beta chains from a single sample sequenced in a study of blood T cells in healthy people across ages. Then a second PCR, running roughly 7 to 11 cycles, was carried out with a sample-barcoded 5' primer and a J-beta primer mix. TCRdb passed the 5' RACE reads through MiXCR, listing each CDR3 protein once. Found here are roughly 2 million distinct CDR3 sequences, around 48% of them singletons; the top ten hold 2.1%. The material sequenced was blood. The receptors were sampled from a woman aged 40 to 50 in good health.

This clonotype was counted a few times. The V gene is TRBV10-3, the J gene TRBJ1-4; D may be TRBD1 (5 bases). The germline V and J ends were trimmed by 10 bases and 3 bases, with 18 bases remaining between them. There are 15 residues in the CDR3. In germline, CDR1 is ENHRY, CDR2 SYGVKD. CDR3 DNA sequence: TGTGCCAGCCCGGGGACTTGGGAATCTAATGAAAAACTGTTTTTT. Residues: CASPGTWESNEKLFF.

Points on this clonotype: At one end, the junction sequence differs from germline, possibly due to a read error. This chain links TRBV4-3 with TRBJ2-3; the D gene is possibly TRBD1 (5 bases). CDR3 size: 16 residues. Looked up from germline, CDR1 is LGHNA and CDR2 is YSLEER. The CDR3 reads CASSQDLQRGTGTQYF. In DNA form, the CDR3 reads TGCGCCAGCAGCCAAGATCTACAGCGTGGCACAGGTACGCAGTATTTT.

The CDR3 DNA is TGTGCCAGCAGTTTTTTCACAGGGGGCACAGATACGCAGTATTTT. It is translated as CASSFFTGGTDTQYF. The genes are TRBV28 and TRBJ2-3; 7 nucleotides align to TRBD1. The CDR3 length is 15 residues. Germline assignment: CDR1 MDHEN and CDR2 SYDVKM. The junction had 4 bases not matched to a gene; V was cut back by 3 bases and J by 1 base.

CDR3 in amino acids: CTAGGGGKNIQYF. The DNA of the CDR3 is TGCACTGCGGGCGGCGGTGGGAAAAACATTCAGTACTTC. The chain uses TRBV20-1 and TRBJ2-4, with D perhaps TRBD2 (5 bases). In germline, CDR1 is DFQATT, CDR2 SNEGSKA (reference sequence). The CDR3 loop spans 13 amino acids.

The chain is built from TRBV6-5 and TRBJ1-1, with a possible D match to TRBD1 (5 bases). This CDR3 contains 15 residues. CDR1 MNHEY and CDR2 SVGAGI come from the germline V gene. The germline V and J ends were trimmed by 2 bases and 4 bases, with 14 bases remaining between them. CDR3 sequence reads: CASSYVGRASTEAFF. The CDR3 coding sequence is TGTGCCAGCAGTTACGTCGGCAGGGCCTCCACTGAAGCTTTCTTT.

The chain uses TRBV7-2 and TRBJ2-7, with D perhaps matching TRBD2 (6 bases). The CDR3 sequence is 14 residues long. With 5 bases removed from V and 4 bases from J, the gap between germline ends came to 15 bases. The germline CDR1 and CDR2 sequences are SGHTA and FQGNSA. The CDR3 DNA reads as TGTGCCAGCAGCGGCGGAGGGGCCATGTACGAGCAGTACTTC. It specifies CASSGGGAMYEQYF.

The rearrangement uses TRBV4-3 and TRBJ2-4; 7 bases are a match to TRBD1. The CDR3 length is 14 residues. Germline CDR1 LGHNA, CDR2 YSLEER. The junction had 3 bases not matched to a gene; V was cut back by 0 bases and J by 7 bases. The CDR3 DNA reads TGCGCCAGCAGCCAAGATCCCAGGGGGAACATTCAGTACTTC. Translated, it gives CASSQDPRGNIQYF.

This chain joins TRBV3-1 and TRBJ1-5, with 11 bases aligning to TRBD1. The CDR3 is made up of 15 amino acids. Unmatched junction bases numbered 5, after V lost 4 bases and J lost 6 bases. CDR1 is LGHDT and CDR2 is YNNKEL in the germline V gene (reference sequence). CDR3 amino acids: CASSRDRGKAQPQHF. DNA of the CDR3: TGTGCCAGCAGCCGGGACAGGGGGAAAGCTCAGCCCCAGCATTTT.

The chain links TRBV20-1 to TRBJ1-1, with no clear D. Germline V gene data show CDR1 as DFQATT and CDR2 as SNEGSKA (reference sequence). Trimming pared 1 base from V and 5 bases from J, leaving 8 bases between. This CDR3 region has 12 residues. CDR3: CSARGRRTEAFF. As DNA, the CDR3 is TGCAGTGCTAGAGGTCGCCGGACTGAAGCTTTCTTT.

The chain combines TRBV28 with TRBJ2-3; no reliable D call. CDR1 is MDHEN and CDR2 is SYDVKM in the germline V gene. This CDR3 has 15 residues. The V and J ends lost 8 bases and 2 bases respectively, with 17 bases between them. This CDR3 reads CASYDPETSTDTQYF. CDR3 sequence (DNA): TGTGCCAGCTACGATCCGGAGACTTCCACAGATACGCAGTATTTT. Filled out from reference TRBV28 and TRBJ2-3, the complete variable domain reads DVKVTQSSRYLVKRTGEKVFLECVQDMDHENMFWYRQDPGLGLRLIYFSYDVKMKEKGDIPEGYSVSREKKERFSLILESASTNQTSMYLCASYDPETSTDTQYFGPGTRLTVL.

The gene calls are TRBV12-3 or TRBV12-4 and TRBJ1-1; the D is unclear. V was cut by 9 bases and J by 5 bases, with 10 bases left in between. The CDR3 consists of 11 residues. The CDR3 sequence is CASLDRTEAFF. The CDR3 nucleotides read TGTGCCAGTCTGGACCGGACTGAAGCTTTCTTT.

V gene TRBV27 combines with J gene TRBJ2-7; D is perhaps TRBD1 (6 bases). The CDR3 is 15 residues long. Germline V gives CDR1 MNHEY, CDR2 SMNVEV (reference sequence). V was clipped by 6 bases and J by 4 bases, with 19 bases between them. The CDR3 loop reads CASSRAGTLSYEQYF. CDR3 nucleotide sequence: TGTGCCAGCAGCCGAGCCGGGACACTTTCTTACGAGCAGTACTTC.

This clonotype appeared a few times. V usage is TRBV28 and J usage is TRBJ2-1, with 8 bases that match TRBD2. CDR1 is MDHEN, CDR2 SYDVKM, per germline. This CDR3 is built from 17 residues. The V and J ends lost 4 bases and 6 bases, in that order; junction bases with no gene match: 14. The CDR3 DNA follows: TGTGCCAGCAGTTCCCACTTGGGACTAGGGGGTATCAATGAGCAGTTCTTC. Translated: CASSSHLGLGGINEQFF.

This clonotype came up a few times. V gene TRBV4-2 combines with J gene TRBJ2-3; D is undetermined. Germline CDR1 and CDR2: LGHNA and YNFKEQ. CDR3 length equals 15 residues. Trimming took 1 base from V and 0 from J, leaving 8 bases between them. CDR3 protein: CASSQAVPSTDTQYF. The DNA for the CDR3 is TGTGCCAGCAGCCAAGCGGTGCCTAGCACAGATACGCAGTATTTT.

The chain carries TRBV6-5 and TRBJ2-7, with D possibly TRBD1 on 6 matching bases. V was pared by 2 bases and J by 10 bases, with 12 bases between. Germline values: CDR1 MNHEY, CDR2 SVGAGI. The CDR3 length is 12 residues. CDR3 loop: CASSYGRGVQYF. The CDR3 region has the DNA TGTGCCAGCAGTTACGGCAGGGGTGTACAGTACTTC.

This clonotype showed up just a few times. The chain employs TRBV20-1 and TRBJ2-7; 8 bases agree with TRBD1. The CDR3 is 16 residues long. Losses at the gene ends were 1 base for V and 4 bases for J; bases not matched to a gene: 12. CDR1 and CDR2 (germline): DFQATT, SNEGSKA (reference sequence). CDR3 bases: TGCAGTGCTAGAGTCCCTTCAAGGACAGGGACATACGAGCAGTACTTC. Its protein product is CSARVPSRTGTYEQYF.

This chain connects TRBV12-3 or TRBV12-4 to TRBJ2-5, with TRBD1 matching 7 bases. The assigned J gene may be wrong: the sequence end matches TRBJ2-7 better. This CDR3 spans 15 amino acids. Here the CDR3 DNA reads TGTGCCAGCAGCCGGAACAGGGGAGAGCTTAACGAGCAGTACTTC. It is translated as CASSRNRGELNEQYF.

This clonotype was seen only a few times. The rearrangement uses TRBV2 and TRBJ2-6; 8 bases agree with TRBD1. Germline V gene lookup returns CDR1 SNHLY and CDR2 FYNNEI. This CDR3 contains 17 residues. J gave up 0 bases and V 5 bases, and 6 bases lay outside the gene matches. The CDR3 nucleotides are TGTGCCAGCAGTACAGGGGGGTCGGCCTCTGGGGCCAACGTCCTGACTTTC. This sequence encodes CASSTGGSASGANVLTF. Full variable domain (remainder filled in from reference TRBV2 and TRBJ2-6): EPEVTQTPSHQVTQMGQEVILRCVPISNHLYFYWYRQILGQKVEFLVSFYNNEISEKSEIFDDQFSVERPDGSNFTLKIRSTKLEDSAMYFCASSTGGSASGANVLTFGAGSRLTVL.

The rearrangement joins TRBV5-6 to TRBJ2-5; tentative D call: TRBD2 (6 bases). The germline V gene has CDR1 SGHDT and CDR2 YYEEEE. V lost 5 bases to trimming and J lost 4 bases, with 15 bases between them. This CDR3 region has 14 residues. The CDR3 loop is CASRPEGRVETQYF. The CDR3, as DNA: TGTGCCAGCAGACCGGAGGGCAGGGTAGAGACCCAGTACTTC.

The V gene is TRBV28, the J gene TRBJ1-2, with 9 positions matching TRBD1. This CDR3 has 13 residues. Trimming took 5 bases from V and 7 from J; bases not matched to a gene: 5. Per germline, CDR1 MDHEN and CDR2 SYDVKM. For the CDR3, the DNA is TGTGCCAGCAGTCTACAGGGGGCGCCTGGCTACACCTTC. This gives the protein CASSLQGAPGYTF.

V and J are TRBV2 and TRBJ2-3; D call uncertain. The V and J ends lost 8 bases and 1 base respectively, with 10 bases between them. The CDR3 is made up of 13 amino acids. The germline V gene has CDR1 SNHLY and CDR2 FYNNEI. The CDR3 region is CASGVPGTDTQYF. The CDR3 DNA is TGTGCCAGCGGTGTACCTGGCACAGATACGCAGTATTTT.

The chain carries TRBV19 and TRBJ2-7; 7 nucleotides agree with TRBD1. The germline gives CDR1 LNHDA, CDR2 SQIVND (reference sequence). V was clipped by 5 bases and J by 9 bases; unmatched bases: 4. There are 11 residues in the CDR3. CDR3 coding DNA: TGTGCCAGTAGTTTGGACAGGTCGCAGTACTTC. Its translation is CASSLDRSQYF. The entire variable domain, with the rest obtained from reference TRBV19 and TRBJ2-7, is as follows: DGGITQSPKYLFRKEGQNVTLSCEQNLNHDAMYWYRQDPGQGLRLIYYSQIVNDFQKGDIAEGYSVSREKKESFPLTVTSAQKNPTAFYLCASSLDRSQYFGPGTRLTVT.

This clonotype was counted a few times. The rearrangement joins TRBV12-3 or TRBV12-4 to TRBJ2-1, with 9 bases lining up with TRBD2. The CDR3 covers 14 residues. The junction had 6 bases not matched to a gene; V was cut back by 5 bases and J by 7 bases. The chain's CDR3 is CASSLSGGWNEQFF. CDR3 sequence (DNA): TGTGCCAGCAGTCTCAGCGGGGGGTGGAATGAGCAGTTCTTC.

This clonotype was seen a handful of times. The rearrangement uses TRBV9 and TRBJ2-4, with 7 bases identical to TRBD1. The trim removed 0 bases at V and 7 bases at J, leaving 7 bases unmatched. The CDR3 has 15 amino acids. Germline CDR1 and CDR2: SGDLS and YYNGEE. DNA of the CDR3: TGTGCCAGCAGCGTAGGAGGGGGCGCTCCCAACATTCAGTACTTC. Translated, it gives CASSVGGGAPNIQYF.

In its sample, this clonotype was seen a few times. The V call is TRBV9, the J call TRBJ2-3; D remains unclear. This CDR3 is 13 amino acids long. Trimming removed 4 bases at V and 1 base at J, with 7 bases between. Per the germline V gene, CDR1 is SGDLS and CDR2 is YYNGEE. The CDR3 spells CASSPKGTDTQYF. CDR3 bases: TGTGCCAGCAGCCCCAAGGGCACAGATACGCAGTATTTT.

This sequence joins TRBV28 and TRBJ2-3; D possibly corresponds to TRBD2 (6 bases). Germline assignment: CDR1 MDHEN and CDR2 SYDVKM. V shed 2 bases and J shed 4 bases, with 10 bases lying between them. CDR3 length: 14 amino acids. The CDR3: CASSLPGAADTQYF. In nucleotides, the CDR3 is TGTGCCAGCAGTTTACCGGGAGCCGCAGATACGCAGTATTTT.

This clonotype came up a few times. The chain recombines TRBV12-3 or TRBV12-4 with TRBJ1-5; no definite D call. This CDR3 region has 15 residues. Trimming left V 5 bases short and J 3 bases short, with 14 bases between. The CDR3 protein is CASSPGSHLNQPQHF. As DNA, the CDR3 is TGTGCCAGCAGTCCCGGGTCTCACCTCAATCAGCCCCAGCATTTT.

This chain joins TRBV27 and TRBJ2-7; no definite D call. The CDR3 length is 12 residues. Germline assignment: CDR1 MNHEY and CDR2 SMNVEV (reference sequence). Trimming took 5 bases from V and 5 from J, leaving 10 bases between them. The CDR3 is CASSIDGDEQYF. In DNA, the CDR3 is TGTGCCAGCAGTATCGACGGAGACGAGCAGTACTTC.

The chain carries TRBV29-1 and TRBJ2-3; 8 bases line up with TRBD1. The CDR3 is 14 amino acids. The ends lost 4 bases at V and 4 bases at J; junction bases unmatched: 7. Germline V CDR1 and CDR2: SQVTM, ANQGSEA. The CDR3 here is CSVGPDRGPDTQYF. The CDR3 DNA is TGCAGCGTTGGACCCGACAGGGGCCCAGATACGCAGTATTTT.

The chain recombines TRBV12-3 or TRBV12-4 with TRBJ1-1, with unresolved D. This CDR3 is built from 13 residues. The V end lost 10 bases, the J end lost 5 bases, and 17 bases lay between the germline ends. CDR3 amino acids: CANRKGVETEAFF. The CDR3 DNA sequence: TGTGCCAACCGAAAGGGAGTGGAAACTGAAGCTTTCTTT.

To note about this clonotype: It may be a read error: a sequence one base away is much more abundant. The chain combines TRBV12-3 or TRBV12-4 with TRBJ2-5, with 7 bases aligning to TRBD2. The CDR3 totals 13 residues. J gave up 5 bases and V 5 bases, and 5 bases lay outside the gene matches. As DNA, the CDR3 is TGTGCCAGCAGTGTGGGAGGGCACGAGACCCAGTACTTC. Its translation: CASSVGGHETQYF.